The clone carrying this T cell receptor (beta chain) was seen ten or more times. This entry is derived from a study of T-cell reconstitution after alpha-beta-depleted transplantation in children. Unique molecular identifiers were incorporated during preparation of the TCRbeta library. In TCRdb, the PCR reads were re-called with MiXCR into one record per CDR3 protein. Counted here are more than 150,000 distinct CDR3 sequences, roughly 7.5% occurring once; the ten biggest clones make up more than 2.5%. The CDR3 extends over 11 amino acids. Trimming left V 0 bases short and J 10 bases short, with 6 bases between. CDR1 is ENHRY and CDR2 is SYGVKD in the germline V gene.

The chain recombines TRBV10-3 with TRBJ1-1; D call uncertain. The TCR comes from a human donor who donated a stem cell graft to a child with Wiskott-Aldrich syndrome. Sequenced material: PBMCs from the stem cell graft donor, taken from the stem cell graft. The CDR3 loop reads CAISESGPAFF. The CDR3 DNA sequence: TGTGCCATCAGTGAGTCCGGGCCAGCTTTCTTT.